The text below deals with one T cell receptor beta chain. Its antigen has not been determined. Base-call qualities are not available, and no considerably larger clone is one nucleotide away. The data are from a study of blood T cell repertoires in COVID-19 (dated by TCRdb to 2019 to 2021). About the study as a whole: Samples covering the acute and convalescent phases of COVID-19 were provided by collaborators in the United States, Italy and Spain. The material from the prospective study consisted of cDNA or gDNA derived from T cells, B-cell-depleted T cells, or PBMCs. Deeply sampled blood TCRbeta repertoires from subjects exposed to, actively infected with, or recovered from COVID-19 were included in the dataset. The repertoires were released in a freely available public database intended as a resource for research on the immune response to SARS-CoV-2. Samples were obtained from the ongoing ImmuneRACE study (first 160 participants) and from 1,000 to 1,500 subjects provided by 6 global collaborators. Sample metadata almost always included a de-identified subject ID, COVID-19 status, age in years and sex. Where available, HLA class I and class II types were obtained from metadata supplied by the sample provider rather than from assay-based typing. On the study overall, not on this receptor specifically: Clinical and demographic metadata were provided uncurated, with the amount varying by source and participant.

V is reduced by 0 bases and J by 5 bases, leaving a spacing of 17 bases between them. The germline V gene (reference sequence) provides CDR1 LGHDT and CDR2 YNNKEL. Spanning cysteine to phenylalanine, the CDR3 consists of 17 amino acids. Only the CDR3 region is kept as DNA, spanning 51 bases read in frame from base 1. Each collaborating institution followed its own protocols to collect whole blood in K2EDTA tubes. For TCRbeta analysis, collaborators shipped samples as frozen whole blood, isolated PBMCs, or DNA extracted from either of those sample types. TCRbeta CDR3 regions were amplified from genomic DNA using the immunoSEQ Assay, a bias-controlled multiplex PCR. On the study's bioinformatics: The number of nucleated cells in each sample was estimated by amplification of reference gene primers within the assay. To quantify the absolute abundance of each unique TCRbeta CDR3 rearrangement, sequence reads were collapsed and filtered. For each sample, productive Simpson clonality was calculated as the square root of Simpson's diversity index across productive rearrangements. The clones in this table, taken by TCRdb from immuneACCESS, are in-frame only. Not every clone is retained; where verified, under half of the shortfall comes from an unresolved V gene, and the cause of the rest is unknown. V and J calls and clone size are given by that table; D and trimming were obtained from the DNA. In all, the sample holds under 300,000 clones, and approximately 80% of those were seen once. The biggest ten clones account for under 5.5% of the sample.

What was sequenced was peripheral blood. This TCR came from a woman older than 75 with active or convalescent COVID-19. The chain was built from TRBV3-1 (or the pseudogene TRBV3-2) and TRBJ2-1; no D gene is confidently identified. The DNA is as follows: TGTGCCAGCAGCCAAGATCCGTCAGACCCGAGGCACAATGAGCAGTTCTTC. Its protein product is CASSQDPSDPRHNEQFF.